The TCR beta chain described here comes from a study of siplizumab effects on memory and regulatory T cells. Study-level findings and limits: Mean Treg-derived proportions of mappable alloreactive CD4+ clones were 68.8% for siplizumab and 25% to 30% for controls.

This CDR3 comprises 15 residues. Germline V CDR1 and CDR2: SEHNR, FQNEAQ (reference sequence). V was trimmed by 4 bases and J by 5 bases, leaving 17 bases between them. Libraries were prepared by immunoSEQ multiplex PCR; TCRdb keeps only in-frame clonotypes and omits some of them. The data hold some 46,000 clones, with about 93% observed a single time. A word on this clone: Antigen unknown.

Specimen: CD8+ T cells sorted from blood. This receptor was taken from a human donor in good health. V is TRBV7-9 and J is TRBJ1-1, with D possibly being TRBD1 (5 bases). CDR3: CASSYQRDEGTEAFF. The DNA for the CDR3 is TGTGCCAGCAGCTACCAACGGGACGAGGGAACTGAAGCTTTCTTT. Using reference TRBV7-9 and TRBJ1-1 for the parts outside the CDR3, the full variable domain is DTGVSQNPRHKITKRGQNVTFRCDPISEHNRLYWYRQTLGQGPEFLTYFQNEAQLEKSRLLSDRFSAERPKGSFSTLEIQRTEQGDSAMYLCASSYQRDEGTEAFFGQGTRLTVV.